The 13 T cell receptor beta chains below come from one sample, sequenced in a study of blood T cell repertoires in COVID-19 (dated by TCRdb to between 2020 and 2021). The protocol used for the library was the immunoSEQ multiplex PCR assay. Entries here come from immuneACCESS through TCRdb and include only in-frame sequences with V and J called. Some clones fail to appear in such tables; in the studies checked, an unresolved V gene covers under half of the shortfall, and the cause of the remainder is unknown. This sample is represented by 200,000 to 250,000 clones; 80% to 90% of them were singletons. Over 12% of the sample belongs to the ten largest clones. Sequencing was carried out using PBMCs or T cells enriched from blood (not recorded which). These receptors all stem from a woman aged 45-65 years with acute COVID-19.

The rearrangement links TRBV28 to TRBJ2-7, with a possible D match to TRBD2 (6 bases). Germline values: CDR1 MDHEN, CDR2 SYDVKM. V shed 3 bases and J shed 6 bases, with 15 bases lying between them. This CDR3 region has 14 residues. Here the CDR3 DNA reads TGTGCCAGCAGTTTGTCGGGGGTGAAGGCCGAGCAGTACTTC. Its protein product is CASSLSGVKAEQYF.

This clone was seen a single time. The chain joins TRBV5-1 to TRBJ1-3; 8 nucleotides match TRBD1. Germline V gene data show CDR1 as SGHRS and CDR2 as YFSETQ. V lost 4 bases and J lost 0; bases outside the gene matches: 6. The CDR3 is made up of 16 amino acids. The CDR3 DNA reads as TGCGCCAGCAGCCACCGGACAGGGAACTCTGGAAACACCATATATTTT. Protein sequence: CASSHRTGNSGNTIYF.

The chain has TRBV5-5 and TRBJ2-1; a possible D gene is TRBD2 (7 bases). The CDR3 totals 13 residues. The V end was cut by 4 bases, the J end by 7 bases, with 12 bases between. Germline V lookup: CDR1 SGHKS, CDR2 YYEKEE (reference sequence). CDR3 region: CASSRGALNEQFF. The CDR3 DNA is TGTGCCAGCAGCCGGGGGGCGCTTAATGAGCAGTTCTTC.

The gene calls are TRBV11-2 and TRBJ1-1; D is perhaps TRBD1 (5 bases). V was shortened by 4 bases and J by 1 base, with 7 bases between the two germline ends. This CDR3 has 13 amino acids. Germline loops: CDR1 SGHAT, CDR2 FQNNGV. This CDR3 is CASSSGQNTEAFF. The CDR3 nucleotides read TGTGCCAGCAGCTCTGGACAGAACACTGAAGCTTTCTTT.

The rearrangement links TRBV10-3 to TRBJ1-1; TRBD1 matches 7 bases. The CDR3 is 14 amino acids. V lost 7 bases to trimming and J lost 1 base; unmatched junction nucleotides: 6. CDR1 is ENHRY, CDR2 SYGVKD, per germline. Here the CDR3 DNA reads TGTGCCATCACTAGGGACAGCCCGAACACTGAAGCTTTCTTT. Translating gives CAITRDSPNTEAFF.

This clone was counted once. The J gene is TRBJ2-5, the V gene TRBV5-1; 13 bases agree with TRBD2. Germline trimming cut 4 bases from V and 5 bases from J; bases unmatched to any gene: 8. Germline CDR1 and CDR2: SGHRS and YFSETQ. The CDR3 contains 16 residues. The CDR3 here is CASSLTSGRAFETQYF. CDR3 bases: TGCGCCAGCAGCCTAACTAGCGGGAGGGCCTTTGAGACCCAGTACTTC.

This chain's CDR3 is CASSLPGQGGNQPQHF. CDR3 DNA: TGTGCCAGCAGTTTGCCGGGACAGGGCGGCAATCAGCCCCAGCATTTT. The gene calls are TRBV6-6 and TRBJ1-5, with 9 bases lining up with TRBD1. From germline, CDR1 is MNHNY and CDR2 SVGAGI (reference sequence). The J segment lost 2 bases and the V segment lost 4 bases, leaving 6 bases of the junction unmatched. The CDR3 loop spans 16 amino acids.

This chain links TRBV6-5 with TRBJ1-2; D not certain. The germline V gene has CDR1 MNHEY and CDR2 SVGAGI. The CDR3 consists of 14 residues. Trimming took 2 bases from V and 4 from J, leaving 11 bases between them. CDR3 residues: CASSYPKRGYGYTF. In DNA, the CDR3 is TGTGCCAGCAGTTACCCGAAACGCGGCTATGGCTACACCTTC.

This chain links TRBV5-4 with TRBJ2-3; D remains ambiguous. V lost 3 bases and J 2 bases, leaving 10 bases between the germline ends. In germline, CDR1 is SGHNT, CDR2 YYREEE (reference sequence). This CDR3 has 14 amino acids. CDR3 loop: CASSSLTPTDTQYF. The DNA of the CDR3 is TGTGCCAGCAGCTCGTTGACACCCACAGATACGCAGTATTTT.

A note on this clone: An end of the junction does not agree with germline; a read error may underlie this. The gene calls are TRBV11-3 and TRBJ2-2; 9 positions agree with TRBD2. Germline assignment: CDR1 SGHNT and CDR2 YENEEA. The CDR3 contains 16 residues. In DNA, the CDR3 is TGTGCCAGCAGTACTCTAGCGGGAACGAATACCGGGGAGCTGTTTTTT. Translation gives CASSTLAGTNTGELFF.

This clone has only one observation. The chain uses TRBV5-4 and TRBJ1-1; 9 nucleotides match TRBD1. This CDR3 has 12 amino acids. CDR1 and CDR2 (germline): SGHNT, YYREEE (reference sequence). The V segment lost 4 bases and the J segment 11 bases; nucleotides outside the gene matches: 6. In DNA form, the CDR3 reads TGTGCCAGCAGCCCCACAGGGGGCTTGGCTTTCTTT. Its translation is CASSPTGGLAFF. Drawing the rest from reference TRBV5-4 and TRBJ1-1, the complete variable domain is ETGVTQSPTHLIKTRGQQVTLRCSSQSGHNTVSWYQQALGQGPQFIFQYYREEENGRGNFPPRFSGLQFPNYSSELNVNALELDDSALYLCASSPTGGLAFFGQGTRLTVV.

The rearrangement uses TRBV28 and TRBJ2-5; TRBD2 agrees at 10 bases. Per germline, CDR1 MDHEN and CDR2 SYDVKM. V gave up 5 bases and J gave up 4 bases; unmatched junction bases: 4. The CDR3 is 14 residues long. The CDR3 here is CASSLRTSGETQYF. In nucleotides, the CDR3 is TGTGCCAGCAGTCTCAGGACTAGCGGAGAGACCCAGTACTTC.

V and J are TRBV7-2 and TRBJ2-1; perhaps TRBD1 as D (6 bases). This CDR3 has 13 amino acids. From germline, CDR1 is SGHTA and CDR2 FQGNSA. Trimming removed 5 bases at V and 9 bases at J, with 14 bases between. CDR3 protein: CASSPYRGSEQFF. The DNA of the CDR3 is TGTGCCAGCAGCCCCTATAGGGGGAGTGAGCAGTTCTTC.